A single sample is the source of the 31 T cell receptor beta chains below, sequenced in a study of T-cell memory formation after mild COVID-19. TCRdb processed the 5' RACE reads anew with MiXCR; each CDR3 protein has one entry. Of over 250,000 distinct CDR3 sequences listed, roughly 15% are singletons. Sequencing was carried out using PBMCs or a T cell subset sorted from them (not recorded which). The receptor source for this set is a man between 18 and 35 years old who had mild COVID-19 (a few samples of this study predate the infection). Cell type and time point are not known.

Details on this clonotype: It may be a read error: a sequence one base away is much more abundant. The rearrangement links TRBV12-3 or TRBV12-4 to TRBJ1-2, with D possibly TRBD1 on 5 matching bases. The CDR3 contains 11 residues. V was trimmed by 6 bases and J by 9 bases, leaving 11 bases between them. The CDR3 bases are TGTGCCAGCAGCAAGGGGTTTAGCTACACCTTC. Its protein product is CASSKGFSYTF.

The rearrangement joins TRBV9 to TRBJ2-5; D is possibly TRBD2 (5 bases). In germline, CDR1 is SGDLS, CDR2 YYNGEE. CDR3 length: 18 residues. Deletions cut 0 bases from V and 1 base from J, with 19 bases between. The chain's CDR3 is CASSVGVLIDGGQETQYF. CDR3 DNA: TGTGCCAGCAGCGTAGGTGTCTTGATCGACGGAGGCCAAGAGACCCAGTACTTC.

This clonotype was seen a few times. The chain carries TRBV7-9 and TRBJ2-3; the D is unclear. V lost 5 bases and J 5 bases, leaving 8 bases between the germline ends. From germline, CDR1 is SEHNR and CDR2 FQNEAQ (reference sequence). This CDR3 spans 12 amino acids. CDR3 bases: TGTGCCAGCAGCCCCCTGGTAGATACGCAGTATTTT. It encodes CASSPLVDTQYF.

This clonotype was observed a few times. The chain is built from TRBV6-6 and TRBJ2-1; 8 bases match TRBD2. The V gene's germline CDR1 is MNHNY and CDR2 SVGAGI (reference sequence). V gave up 0 bases and J gave up 9 bases; unmatched junction bases: 7. The CDR3 runs 15 residues. In DNA form, the CDR3 reads TGTGCCAGCAGTTACTCGGGCGGGGGGCCGGGTGAGCAGTTCTTC. This encodes CASSYSGGGPGEQFF.

This clonotype has a single count. The V call is TRBV7-9, the J call TRBJ2-3; D is ambiguous. The V gene's germline CDR1 is SEHNR and CDR2 FQNEAQ (reference sequence). V was shortened by 3 bases and J by 1 base, with 8 bases between the two germline ends. The CDR3 is 14 residues long. CDR3 region: CASSLNQGTDTQYF. For the CDR3, the DNA is TGTGCCAGCAGCTTGAACCAGGGCACAGATACGCAGTATTTT.

This clonotype was picked up a small number of times. The genes are TRBV11-1 and TRBJ2-3; D is unclear. CDR1 SGHAT and CDR2 FQDESV come from the germline V gene (reference sequence). V was trimmed by 0 bases and J by 5 bases, leaving 6 bases between them. The CDR3 consists of 13 residues. CDR3: CASSLAQEDTQYF. DNA of the CDR3: TGTGCCAGCAGCTTAGCGCAGGAAGATACGCAGTATTTT.

The chain combines TRBV7-2 with TRBJ2-3; D not certain. V was pared by 5 bases and J by 6 bases, with 18 bases between. Per germline, CDR1 SGHTA and CDR2 FQGNSA. This CDR3 contains 15 residues. CDR3 in amino acids: CASSPNPGRLDTQYF. The CDR3 region has the DNA TGTGCCAGCAGCCCGAACCCAGGTCGGTTGGATACGCAGTATTTT.

The chain combines TRBV18 with TRBJ1-1, with 10 bases aligning to TRBD1. The CDR3 loop spans 16 amino acids. With V trimmed by 3 bases and J by 1 base, 5 bases remained unmatched. The germline V gene has CDR1 KGHSH and CDR2 LQKENI. Here the CDR3 reads CASSPGWDRGNTEAFF. CDR3 nucleotides: TGTGCCAGCTCACCGGGCTGGGACAGGGGGAACACTGAAGCTTTCTTT.

J is TRBJ2-2 and V is TRBV3-1, with D perhaps TRBD1 (6 bases). The CDR3 is made up of 16 amino acids. Germline CDR1 LGHDT, CDR2 YNNKEL (reference sequence). Trimming took 0 bases from V and 4 from J, leaving 12 bases between them. The DNA for the CDR3 is TGTGCCAGCAGCCAAGAAGGCAGGGGTCCCACCGGGGAGCTGTTTTTT. As protein: CASSQEGRGPTGELFF.

The CDR3 DNA is TGCAGCGTTGAAGCCTCAGGGGGGGGAAATGGCTACACCTTC. Encoded protein: CSVEASGGGNGYTF. The chain carries TRBV29-1 and TRBJ1-2, with TRBD1 identical over 7 bases. The CDR3 has 14 residues. V shed 1 base and J 6 bases; nucleotides not matched to a gene: 8. The V gene's germline CDR1 is SQVTM and CDR2 ANQGSEA.

The chain combines TRBV11-2 with TRBJ2-1; D gene uncertain. Germline CDR1 and CDR2: SGHAT and FQNNGV. The CDR3 runs 14 residues. Trimming removed 5 bases from V and 5 bases from J, with 13 bases in between. The CDR3 is CASSRDLFDNEQFF. Here the CDR3 DNA reads TGTGCCAGCAGCCGTGACCTTTTCGACAATGAGCAGTTCTTC.

This clonotype was observed at least ten times. This chain uses TRBV20-1 with TRBJ2-3; D perhaps matches TRBD1 (6 bases). The CDR3 has 18 residues. The germline gives CDR1 DFQATT, CDR2 SNEGSKA (reference sequence). The ends were cut back, 3 bases at V and 0 bases at J, with 22 bases in the middle. CDR3 sequence (DNA): TGCAGTGCTAGCGAGGGTGACGCCAGGGGAACTAGCACAGATACGCAGTATTTT. Protein sequence: CSASEGDARGTSTDTQYF.

In its sample, this clonotype was seen a few times. V gene TRBV11-2 combines with J gene TRBJ2-1, with D perhaps TRBD1 (7 bases). The V gene's germline CDR1 is SGHAT and CDR2 FQNNGV. Trimming cost V 6 bases and J 3 bases, with 15 bases left between them. The CDR3 totals 15 residues. CDR3 in DNA: TGTGCCAGCAGTCCAGGGGGGTCGAACTACAATGAGCAGTTCTTC. Translating gives CASSPGGSNYNEQFF.

This clonotype has a handful of counts. V is TRBV5-1 and J is TRBJ2-2; TRBD2 is a possible D gene (6 bases). Trimming shortened V by 6 bases and J by 4 bases, and 16 bases separated the two germline ends. The germline CDR1 and CDR2 sequences are SGHRS and YFSETQ. The CDR3 runs to 15 residues. The CDR3 sequence is CASIQGGRGTGELFF. CDR3 nucleotides: TGCGCCAGCATTCAGGGAGGCCGGGGCACCGGGGAGCTGTTTTTT.

The rearrangement uses TRBV11-1 and TRBJ1-1; possible D gene TRBD1, 5 bases. This CDR3 comprises 14 residues. CDR1 and CDR2 from the germline V gene are SGHAT and FQDESV (reference sequence). V was cut by 6 bases and J by 2 bases, with 13 bases left in between. CDR3 DNA: TGTGCCAGCAGTTGGAGGGGCAGTAACACTGAAGCTTTCTTT. It encodes CASSWRGSNTEAFF.

The J gene is TRBJ1-2, the V gene TRBV6-1; D call uncertain. Deletions cut 7 bases from V and 2 bases from J, with 14 bases between. Germline CDR1 reads MNHNS; CDR2 reads SASEGT. The CDR3 loop spans 14 amino acids. This CDR3 reads CASKSGRINYGYTF. Here the CDR3 DNA reads TGTGCCAGCAAATCGGGCCGTATCAACTATGGCTACACCTTC.

In this sample, this clonotype turned up many times. This chain joins TRBV7-9 and TRBJ2-2; D is unclear. V gave up 5 bases and J gave up 6 bases, with 7 bases separating them. The germline gives CDR1 SEHNR, CDR2 FQNEAQ (reference sequence). This CDR3 region has 12 residues. The CDR3 loop is CASSPGPGELFF. CDR3 nucleotides: TGTGCCAGCAGCCCCGGACCCGGGGAGCTGTTTTTT.

This clonotype was picked up a small number of times. The rearrangement links TRBV5-1 to TRBJ1-1, with 8 bases fitting TRBD1. V trimming: 1 base; J trimming: 5 bases; junction bases outside the gene matches: 4. The germline V gene encodes CDR1 SGHRS and CDR2 YFSETQ. The CDR3 totals 14 residues. In DNA, the CDR3 is TGCGCCAGCAGCTTGAGACAGGGGATGACTGAAGCTTTCTTT. This gives the protein CASSLRQGMTEAFF.

This clonotype was seen a few times. The chain links TRBV5-4 to TRBJ1-4; 8 nucleotides match TRBD1. After removal of 0 bases from V and 10 bases from J, the junction contained 20 bases not matched to a gene. CDR1 is SGHNT, CDR2 YYREEE, per germline (reference sequence). This CDR3 region has 19 residues. CDR3: CASSLGGRGAGTGGGKLFF. CDR3 nucleotides: TGTGCCAGCAGCTTGGGGGGCCGCGGTGCCGGGACAGGAGGCGGAAAACTGTTTTTT. Filled out from reference TRBV5-4 and TRBJ1-4, the complete variable domain reads ETGVTQSPTHLIKTRGQQVTLRCSSQSGHNTVSWYQQALGQGPQFIFQYYREEENGRGNFPPRFSGLQFPNYSSELNVNALELDDSALYLCASSLGGRGAGTGGGKLFFGSGTQLSVL.

CDR3 sequence reads: CASSSGTRDTEAFF. The CDR3 DNA reads as TGTGCCAGCAGTAGCGGGACAAGGGACACTGAAGCTTTCTTT. The chain couples TRBV27 to TRBJ1-1, with D maybe TRBD1 (6 bases). This CDR3 comprises 14 residues. V was shortened by 5 bases and J by 3 bases, with 13 bases between the two germline ends. Germline V gives CDR1 MNHEY, CDR2 SMNVEV (reference sequence).

The V and J genes are TRBV4-1 and TRBJ2-2, with D tentatively TRBD1 (6 bases). Germline CDR1 and CDR2: MGHRA and YSYEKL. V dropped 4 bases and J dropped 1 base, with 13 bases sitting between them. The CDR3 is 16 residues long. CDR3 sequence reads: CASSPTRTENTGELFF. Written as DNA, the CDR3 is TGCGCCAGCAGCCCTACCAGGACAGAGAACACCGGGGAGCTGTTTTTT.

CDR3 bases: TGTGCCAGCAGCCAAGACCCGGGTTTCAGGCCCCAGCATTTT. It encodes CASSQDPGFRPQHF. The chain joins TRBV3-1 to TRBJ1-5, with D unclear. Germline assignment: CDR1 LGHDT and CDR2 YNNKEL (reference sequence). The CDR3 extends over 14 amino acids. V lost 0 bases, J lost 9 bases, and 12 bases lay in between.

The chain links TRBV10-3 to TRBJ2-5, with TRBD2 matching over 7 bases. The CDR3 has 12 residues. The germline V gene encodes CDR1 ENHRY and CDR2 SYGVKD. The ends lost 4 bases at V and 6 bases at J; junction bases unmatched: 2. CDR3 DNA: TGTGCCATCAGTGGGCGGGGGAAGACCCAGTACTTC. Its protein product is CAISGRGKTQYF.

The rearrangement links TRBV19 to TRBJ2-1; 7 bases fit TRBD2. In germline, CDR1 is LNHDA, CDR2 SQIVND (reference sequence). The CDR3 length is 14 residues. The V gene end was trimmed by 6 bases and the J gene end by 6 bases; junction bases not matched to a gene: 8. The CDR3 DNA sequence: TGTGCCAGTAGGTCCGTGGGGGGGGTCAATGAGCAGTTCTTC. This gives the protein CASRSVGGVNEQFF.

This sequence joins TRBV11-3 and TRBJ2-7; D might be TRBD1 (5 bases). With 4 bases removed from V and 6 bases from J, the gap between germline ends came to 16 bases. The germline V gene has CDR1 SGHNT and CDR2 YENEEA. This CDR3 contains 14 residues. In nucleotides, the CDR3 is TGTGCCAGCAGCTCTGGGTTTGGGGCCCCCGAGCAGTACTTC. Translation: CASSSGFGAPEQYF.

The chain has TRBV27 and TRBJ1-5; D unclear. Looked up from germline, CDR1 is MNHEY and CDR2 is SMNVEV (reference sequence). Trimming removed 5 bases at V and 6 bases at J, with 11 bases between. The CDR3 is made up of 13 amino acids. This CDR3 reads CASSPNMVQPQHF. The CDR3, as DNA: TGTGCCAGCAGTCCCAACATGGTTCAGCCCCAGCATTTT.

This clonotype showed up just a few times. V and J are TRBV5-1 and TRBJ1-2, with D unclear. The CDR3 is 14 residues long. Trimming stripped 1 base from V and 6 bases from J, with 13 bases between. Germline loops: CDR1 SGHRS, CDR2 YFSETQ. The CDR3 DNA reads as TGCGCCAGCAGCTTGTTAGACACGGCCCATGGCTACACCTTC. Residues: CASSLLDTAHGYTF.

The V call is TRBV5-1, the J call TRBJ2-1; maybe TRBD2 (6 bases). The germline CDR1 and CDR2 sequences are SGHRS and YFSETQ. The V gene lost 0 bases and the J gene lost 9 bases, with 10 bases spanning the gap. CDR3 length: 13 amino acids. The chain's CDR3 is CASSLGRVGEQFF. The DNA for the CDR3 is TGCGCCAGCAGCTTGGGGAGGGTCGGTGAGCAGTTCTTC.

V is TRBV7-2 and J is TRBJ2-3; 10 positions match TRBD2. Germline CDR1 reads SGHTA; CDR2 reads FQGNSA. CDR3 length: 16 amino acids. Trimming took 4 bases from V and 4 from J; bases not matched to a gene: 8. This chain's CDR3 is CASSYYIAGGPDTQYF. CDR3 nucleotides: TGTGCCAGCAGCTACTACATAGCGGGGGGCCCAGATACGCAGTATTTT.

The chain joins TRBV5-4 to TRBJ2-5, with D perhaps given as TRBD1 or TRBD2 (5 bases each). This CDR3 spans 15 amino acids. Germline V gives CDR1 SGHNT, CDR2 YYREEE (reference sequence). Trimming removed 4 bases from V and 5 bases from J, with 18 bases in between. The CDR3 here is CASSTRARGDETQYF. The CDR3 bases are TGTGCCAGCAGCACCCGAGCCCGGGGCGATGAGACCCAGTACTTC.

There are a few counts of this clonotype. This chain connects TRBV7-2 to TRBJ1-5, with D hard to call. The V gene lost 0 bases and the J gene lost 9 bases, with 6 bases spanning the gap. CDR1 and CDR2 from the germline V gene are SGHTA and FQGNSA. CDR3 length equals 12 residues. CDR3 in amino acids: CASSLAGPPQHF. CDR3 DNA: TGTGCCAGCAGCTTAGCCGGCCCGCCCCAGCATTTT.